This passage covers 8 T cell receptor beta chains from one sample sequenced in a study of blood T cells in healthy people across ages. Together with a sample-barcoded 5' primer, a J-beta primer mix was included in a second PCR lasting roughly 6 to 12 cycles. TCRdb called the 5' RACE reads again in MiXCR, with one record for every CDR3 protein. The table has under 2 million distinct CDR3 sequences, 30% to 40% seen once. Sequencing was carried out using blood. The receptors derive from a woman aged 30 to 39 in good health.

This clonotype showed up just a few times. The chain employs TRBV7-3 and TRBJ2-5; either TRBD1 or TRBD2 may supply D (5 bases each). The CDR3 is made up of 13 amino acids. The germline gives CDR1 SGHTA, CDR2 FQGTGA. Between the trimmed V and J ends, which lost 5 bases and 5 bases, there was a span of 12 bases. CDR3 residues: CASSVGALETQYF. CDR3 DNA: TGTGCCAGCAGCGTCGGGGCTCTTGAGACCCAGTACTTC.

The sample holds a few counts of this clonotype. The rearrangement uses TRBV10-3 and TRBJ1-2, with D possibly matching TRBD1 (6 bases). Per germline, CDR1 ENHRY and CDR2 SYGVKD. The CDR3 has 13 residues. The ends were cut back, 0 bases at V and 6 bases at J, with 8 bases in the middle. Here the CDR3 reads CAISESRGHGYTF. The CDR3 DNA reads TGTGCCATCAGTGAGTCACGGGGGCATGGCTACACCTTC.

The chain combines TRBV21-1 with TRBJ1-2; no DNA check was done on the table's D call, TRBD1. TRBV21-1 is termed a pseudogene. This CDR3 contains 17 residues. Written as DNA, the CDR3 is TGTGCCAGCAGCAAAGCACTCCTGGGACGGAGGATTTATGGCTACACCTTC. This sequence encodes CASSKALLGRRIYGYTF.

This clonotype has a count of ten or more. The V gene is TRBV2, the J gene TRBJ1-6, with D uncertain. The CDR3 is 12 residues long. CDR1 is SNHLY, CDR2 FYNNEI, per germline. The germline V and J ends were trimmed by 2 bases and 7 bases, with 3 bases remaining between them. Here the CDR3 DNA reads TGTGCCAGCAGTGAAACGAATTCACCCCTCCACTTT. Its translation is CASSETNSPLHF. Looking up the rest from reference TRBV2 and TRBJ1-6 gives the full variable domain: EPEVTQTPSHQVTQMGQEVILRCVPISNHLYFYWYRQILGQKVEFLVSFYNNEISEKSEIFDDQFSVERPDGSNFTLKIRSTKLEDSAMYFCASSETNSPLHFGNGTRLTVT.

This clonotype was seen many times. The chain is built from TRBV5-1 and TRBJ2-7, with D hard to call. The V end lost 4 bases, the J end lost 5 bases, and 13 bases lay between the germline ends. CDR1 SGHRS and CDR2 YFSETQ come from the germline V gene. This CDR3 has 13 residues. CDR3 DNA sequence: TGCGCCAGCAGCATAGGACCAGTTAACGAGCAGTACTTC. Translating gives CASSIGPVNEQYF.

A few counts support this clonotype. This rearrangement joins TRBV20-1 to TRBJ2-1; 12 positions agree with TRBD2. From germline, CDR1 is DFQATT and CDR2 SNEGSKA (reference sequence). V trimming: 5 bases; J trimming: 6 bases; junction bases outside the gene matches: 11. The CDR3 has 16 residues. CDR3 region: CSAPWLAGGPRNEQFF. The CDR3 DNA reads as TGCAGTGCTCCCTGGCTAGCGGGAGGGCCGCGCAATGAGCAGTTCTTC.

This clonotype turned up a few times. V is TRBV6-1 and J is TRBJ1-5; unclear D gene. Germline-derived CDR1 and CDR2 are MNHNS and SASEGT. The CDR3 sequence is 16 residues long. V was cut by 2 bases and J by 6 bases, with 17 bases left in between. CDR3 sequence (DNA): TGTGCCAGCAGTGAATTTGGTGGGATAAGTGGTCAGCCCCAGCATTTT. This sequence encodes CASSEFGGISGQPQHF.

The rearrangement joins TRBV28 to TRBJ2-5; 9 bases are a match to TRBD2. The DNA end is a closer match to TRBJ2-7, so the J assignment may be wrong. CDR1 MDHEN and CDR2 SYDVKM come from the germline V gene. The CDR3 runs to 16 residues. This CDR3 reads CASSLLRREGSYEQYF. The CDR3 bases are TGTGCCAGCAGTTTATTACGGCGGGAGGGCTCGTACGAGCAGTACTTC.